This T cell receptor (beta chain) was captured in a study of blood T cell repertoires in COVID-19. As for the study in general: Samples representing acute and convalescent COVID-19 were sourced from the United States, Italy and Spain. The cDNA or gDNA used as material had been derived from T cells, B-cell-depleted T cells, or PBMCs.

Original processing notes: Counts of nucleated cells, estimated from reference gene primer amplification, were obtained. The protocol was immunoSEQ multiplex PCR, while the TCRdb copy is restricted to in-frame clones and leaves out a portion. The DNA gave D and trimming, while V, J and clone size come from that table. This table has roughly 140,000 clones, around 90% appearing once. This CDR3 region has 14 residues. Trimming left V 0 bases short and J 6 bases short, with 12 bases between. CDR1 and CDR2 from the germline V gene are SGHRS and YFSETQ. The sequence was obtained from a woman in her fifties or sixties with acute or convalescent COVID-19. The chain carries TRBV5-1 and TRBJ1-1; tentatively, D is TRBD1 (5 bases). The sequenced sample consisted of peripheral blood. The CDR3 bases are TGCGCCAGCAGCTTGGAAGGGTTAGGGGCTGAAGCTTTCTTT. This encodes CASSLEGLGAEAFF.